This T cell receptor (beta chain) was identified in a study of T cell changes during pregnancy in multiple sclerosis. The CDR3 totals 14 residues. The germline CDR1 and CDR2 sequences are LNHDA and SQIVND (reference sequence). V was pared by 7 bases and J by 3 bases, with 12 bases between. Sequencing used immunoSEQ multiplex PCR; TCRdb keeps in-frame clones, though not all of them. Here the sample spans under 45,000 clones, 92% being singletons. The V call is TRBV19, the J call TRBJ2-2; the D is unclear. The sequence derives from a female donor in good health, enrolled as a control in a pregnancy study. Sequencing used CD4+ T cells from peripheral blood mononuclear cells, obtained in the third trimester of pregnancy. The chain's CDR3 is CASTLLLYTGELFF. CDR3 sequence (DNA): TGTGCCAGTACGTTGTTGCTATACACCGGGGAGCTGTTTTTT. The whole variable domain, remainder taken from reference TRBV19 and TRBJ2-2, is DGGITQSPKYLFRKEGQNVTLSCEQNLNHDAMYWYRQDPGQGLRLIYYSQIVNDFQKGDIAEGYSVSREKKESFPLTVTSAQKNPTAFYLCASTLLLYTGELFFGEGSRLTVL.